The 2 T cell receptor beta chains listed next were all sequenced from one sample in a study of CD8 T cells in Susac syndrome. Reverse transcription used about 0.5 to 1 ug RNA and random hexamers. TCRdb recomputed calls from the immunoSEQ multiplex PCR reads with MiXCR, one row per CDR3 protein. Here the sample spans approximately 170,000 distinct CDR3 sequences, 92% being singletons. Sample: CD4+ T cells from PBMCs. The source of these receptors is a human donor in good health.

This sequence joins TRBV28 and TRBJ2-7, with D possibly being TRBD2 (6 bases). The germline V gene encodes CDR1 MDHEN and CDR2 SYDVKM. This CDR3 has 12 amino acids. Trimming removed 8 bases at V and 3 bases at J, with 11 bases between. The CDR3 nucleotides read TGTGCCAGCTCCAGGAGGGGCTACGAGCAGTACTTC. Its protein is CASSRRGYEQYF.

J is TRBJ2-7 and V is TRBV20-1; D perhaps matches TRBD2 (5 bases). In germline, CDR1 is DFQATT, CDR2 SNEGSKA (reference sequence). Trimming took off 3 bases at V and 0 bases at J, with 9 bases between the two ends. This CDR3 region has 13 residues. CDR3 nucleotide sequence: TGCAGTGCTAGGACCGGACTCTCCTACGAGCAGTACTTC. Translation: CSARTGLSYEQYF.